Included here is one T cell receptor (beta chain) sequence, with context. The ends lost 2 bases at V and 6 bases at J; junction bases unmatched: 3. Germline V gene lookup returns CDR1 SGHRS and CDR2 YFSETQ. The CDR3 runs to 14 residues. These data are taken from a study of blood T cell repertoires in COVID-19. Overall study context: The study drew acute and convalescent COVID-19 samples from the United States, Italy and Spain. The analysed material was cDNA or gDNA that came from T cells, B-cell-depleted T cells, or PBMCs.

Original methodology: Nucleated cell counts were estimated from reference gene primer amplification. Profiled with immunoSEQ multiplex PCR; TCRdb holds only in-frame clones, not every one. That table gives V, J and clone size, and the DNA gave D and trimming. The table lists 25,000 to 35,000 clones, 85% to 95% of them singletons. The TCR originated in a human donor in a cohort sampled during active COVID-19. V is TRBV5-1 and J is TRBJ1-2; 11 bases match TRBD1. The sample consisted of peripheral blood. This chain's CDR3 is CASSFGQGADGYTF. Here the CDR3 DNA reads TGCGCCAGCAGCTTCGGACAGGGGGCAGATGGCTACACCTTC.